This T cell receptor (beta chain) emerged from a study of blood T cell repertoires in COVID-19. Comments on this clone: The junction and the germline gene differ at one end; a read error may be behind it.

The method was immunoSEQ multiplex PCR; TCRdb's version includes in-frame clones alone and lacks a portion of them. The table has 93,000 or so clones, around 88% seen once. This CDR3 region has 15 residues. CDR1 SSHAT and CDR2 FNYEAQ come from the germline V gene (reference sequence). The sequenced sample was peripheral blood. The receptor comes from a human donor in a cohort sampled during active COVID-19. The chain couples TRBV7-7 to TRBJ2-7, with 9 bases that match TRBD1. The CDR3 region has the DNA TGTGCTAGCAGCTCAGGGACAGGGCACTCCTACGAGCAGTACTTC. Its translation is CASSSGTGHSYEQYF. Full variable domain (missing parts from reference TRBV7-7 and TRBJ2-7): GAGVSQSPRYKVTKRGQDVTLRCDPISSHATLYWYQQALGQGPEFLTYFNYEAQPDKSGLPSDRFSAERPEGSISTLTIQRTEQRDSAMYRCASSSGTGHSYEQYFGPGTRLTVT.